Each of the 20 T cell receptor beta chains below was sequenced from the same sample in a study of tissue T cells after allogeneic stem cell transplantation. This table comes from immunoSEQ multiplex PCR, and its TCRdb copy is limited to in-frame clones, with some not included. In the table there are approximately 30,000 clones, 85% of which are singletons. Sequences were derived from blood, sampled before transplantation. These TCRs come from a woman between 18 and 49 years old who later had graft-versus-host disease after an allogeneic stem cell transplant.

This rearrangement joins TRBV6-2 or TRBV6-3 to TRBJ1-2; 7 positions match TRBD1. The CDR3 is 15 residues long. V shed 4 bases and J 4 bases; nucleotides not matched to a gene: 9. The germline V gene has CDR1 MNHEY and CDR2 SVGEGT. This chain's CDR3 is CASSFTATGVYGYTF. DNA for the CDR3: TGTGCCAGCAGTTTTACAGCAACAGGGGTCTATGGCTACACCTTC.

The J gene is TRBJ2-2, the V gene TRBV24-1; 9 bases fit TRBD1. From germline, CDR1 is KGHDR and CDR2 SFDVKD. V gave up 1 base and J gave up 0 bases; unmatched junction bases: 8. The CDR3 contains 19 residues. The CDR3 bases are TGTGCCACCAGTGATTTAATGGGGCGGACAGGGGCGAACACCGGGGAGCTGTTTTTT. This sequence encodes CATSDLMGRTGANTGELFF.

The chain employs TRBV7-6 and TRBJ1-1, with TRBD1 matching 7 bases. The CDR3 has 17 amino acids. Trimming took 3 bases from V and 1 from J; bases not matched to a gene: 11. Germline V gene sequence: CDR1 SGHVS, CDR2 FNYEAQ. The CDR3 sequence is CASSFPGEGAENTEAFF. The CDR3 DNA reads TGTGCCAGCAGCTTCCCGGGGGAGGGGGCTGAGAACACTGAAGCTTTCTTT.

This rearrangement joins TRBV9 to TRBJ2-1; 7 nucleotides agree with TRBD2. The CDR3 is 15 residues long. V lost 4 bases, J lost 4 bases, and 8 bases stayed unmatched. The germline V gene has CDR1 SGDLS and CDR2 YYNGEE. This CDR3 reads CASSPLTSRYNEQFF. CDR3 coding DNA: TGTGCCAGCAGCCCGTTGACTAGCAGATACAATGAGCAGTTCTTC.

The chain recombines TRBV15 with TRBJ1-2; the D is unclear. The germline V gene encodes CDR1 LNHNV and CDR2 YYDKDF (reference sequence). V was trimmed by 1 base and J by 0 bases, leaving 6 bases between them. The CDR3 is 14 amino acids. In nucleotides, the CDR3 is TGTGCCACCAGCAGAGGCAGCACTAACTATGGCTACACCTTC. Amino acids: CATSRGSTNYGYTF.

This clone occurred once. The genes are TRBV6-1 and TRBJ2-2; D possibly corresponds to TRBD1 (6 bases). Trimming took 3 bases from V and 7 from J, leaving 15 bases between them. Looked up from germline, CDR1 is MNHNS and CDR2 is SASEGT. The CDR3 has 15 amino acids. CDR3 in amino acids: CASSDPQGWNGELFF. The CDR3 region has the DNA TGTGCCAGCAGTGACCCACAGGGTTGGAACGGGGAGCTGTTTTTT.

In DNA form, the CDR3 reads TGTGCCAGCAGTTCAATGAGGACGGTCTCCGGGCAGCCCCAGCATTTT. It specifies CASSSMRTVSGQPQHF. The rearrangement links TRBV27 to TRBJ1-5; no reliable D call. The CDR3 contains 16 residues. The germline V gene encodes CDR1 MNHEY and CDR2 SMNVEV (reference sequence). V was pared by 4 bases and J by 7 bases, with 20 bases between.

CDR3 sequence (DNA): TGTGCCAGCAGCCCCCGTGGAGAGATGAACACTGAAGCTTTCTTT. It yields the protein CASSPRGEMNTEAFF. The chain has TRBV5-4 and TRBJ1-1; D is uncertain. V gave up 4 bases and J gave up 0 bases, with 13 bases separating them. CDR3 size: 15 residues. Germline CDR1 and CDR2: SGHNT and YYREEE (reference sequence).

The rearrangement links TRBV5-5 to TRBJ2-7, with TRBD2 matching 8 bases. The V segment lost 4 bases and the J segment 5 bases; nucleotides outside the gene matches: 8. This CDR3 has 14 amino acids. CDR1 is SGHKS, CDR2 YYEKEE, per germline (reference sequence). The CDR3 nucleotides read TGTGCCAGCAGCGCCGGGAGGGTATGGGACGAGCAGTACTTC. This translates into CASSAGRVWDEQYF.

V usage is TRBV19 and J usage is TRBJ2-7; TRBD1 matches 7 bases. CDR3 length: 16 amino acids. Per the germline V gene, CDR1 is LNHDA and CDR2 is SQIVND (reference sequence). After removal of 5 bases from V and 7 bases from J, the junction contained 17 bases not matched to a gene. CDR3 protein: CASSAPGQVHLGEQYF. The CDR3 bases are TGTGCCAGTAGTGCGCCCGGACAGGTACACTTGGGGGAGCAGTACTTC.

V and J are TRBV11-2 and TRBJ1-1; D call uncertain. CDR3 size: 12 residues. Germline V gives CDR1 SGHAT, CDR2 FQNNGV. V lost 1 base and J lost 6, with 6 bases in between. The CDR3 DNA is TGTGCCAGCAGCTTAGCGTCCCCTGAAGCTTTCTTT. Translation: CASSLASPEAFF.

This chain joins TRBV20-1 and TRBJ2-1; D tentatively fits TRBD1 or TRBD2 (5 bases each). Trimming cost V 3 bases and J 0 bases, with 12 bases left between them. The CDR3 has 15 residues. In germline, CDR1 is DFQATT, CDR2 SNEGSKA (reference sequence). The CDR3 protein is CSASSGPSSYNEQFF. The CDR3 DNA reads as TGCAGTGCTAGTTCGGGGCCCAGCTCCTACAATGAGCAGTTCTTC.

The rearrangement uses TRBV30 and TRBJ1-3; D uncertain. V dropped 2 bases and J dropped 0 bases, with 8 bases sitting between them. The CDR3 runs 14 residues. CDR1 and CDR2 from the germline V gene are GTSNPN and SVGIG (reference sequence). The CDR3 DNA is TGTGCCTGGAGTAGAGGTTCCTCTGGAAACACCATATATTTT. As protein: CAWSRGSSGNTIYF.

This rearrangement joins TRBV7-8 to TRBJ2-5; 12 bases line up with TRBD2. Trimming cost V 3 bases and J 0 bases; bases outside gene matches: 11. Germline CDR1 reads SGHVS; CDR2 reads FQNEAQ. The CDR3 sequence is 19 residues long. The CDR3 loop reads CASSFSLAGGRGDQETQYF. The CDR3 DNA sequence: TGTGCCAGCAGCTTTTCCCTAGCGGGGGGGCGAGGAGACCAAGAGACCCAGTACTTC.

The chain employs TRBV5-5 and TRBJ2-3, with 8 positions matching TRBD2. J was trimmed by 0 bases and V by 2 bases; bases with no gene match: 2. CDR1 is SGHKS and CDR2 is YYEKEE in the germline V gene (reference sequence). The CDR3 spans 15 residues. As DNA, the CDR3 is TGTGCCAGCAGCTTTGGCGGGAGGAGCACAGATACGCAGTATTTT. Translation: CASSFGGRSTDTQYF.

This chain uses TRBV21-1 with TRBJ2-7; the D call TRBD1 from the table was never checked on the DNA. TRBV21-1 is a listed pseudogene. The length of the CDR3 is 18 residues. DNA for the CDR3: TGTGCCAGCAGCAAAGGGACAGGGGAAGTGGGGACCCCCTACGAGCAGTACTTC. Protein sequence: CASSKGTGEVGTPYEQYF.

This CDR3 is CASSLDGNTEAFF. CDR3 sequence (DNA): TGTGCCAGCAGTCTCGACGGGAACACTGAAGCTTTCTTT. The chain carries TRBV6-4 and TRBJ1-1; no clear D. Germline V gene sequence: CDR1 MRHNA, CDR2 SNTAGT. CDR3 length equals 13 residues. V was pared by 5 bases and J by 1 base, with 8 bases between.

V and J are TRBV27 and TRBJ2-1; 8 bases fit TRBD2. V lost 4 bases, J lost 7 bases, and 12 bases stayed unmatched. Germline CDR1 reads MNHEY; CDR2 reads SMNVEV (reference sequence). CDR3 length: 16 amino acids. CDR3 protein: CASSSPTSGSSNEQFF. The DNA for the CDR3 is TGTGCCAGCAGTTCCCCCACTAGCGGCAGCTCGAATGAGCAGTTCTTC.

This chain uses TRBV28 with TRBJ2-6; no reliable D call. Trimming removed 6 bases from V and 4 bases from J, with 7 bases in between. The germline V gene encodes CDR1 MDHEN and CDR2 SYDVKM. The length of the CDR3 is 13 residues. The CDR3 sequence: CASSPVGANVLTF. The CDR3 bases are TGTGCCAGCAGCCCAGTGGGGGCCAACGTCCTGACTTTC.

The chain couples TRBV5-5 to TRBJ1-1; TRBD1 aligns across 7 bases. This CDR3 is 15 amino acids long. The V and J ends lost 6 bases and 5 bases, in that order; junction bases with no gene match: 13. Germline V gene lookup returns CDR1 SGHKS and CDR2 YYEKEE (reference sequence). The CDR3 nucleotides are TGTGCCAGCACCGTCAGGGGGGATGGTGGGACTGAAGCTTTCTTT. Translated, it gives CASTVRGDGGTEAFF.